This T cell receptor beta chain was documented in a study of blood T cell repertoires in COVID-19. Whole-study context: Specimens from acute and convalescent COVID-19 originated in the United States, Italy and Spain. The cDNA or gDNA used as material had been derived from T cells, B-cell-depleted T cells, or PBMCs.

Per the study methods: Estimation of nucleated cell counts was performed using reference gene primer amplification. Method: immunoSEQ multiplex PCR; TCRdb's copy keeps in-frame clones and lacks some. The V and J calls and clone size were taken over from that table, and D and trimming were inferred from the DNA. The sample consists of some 97,000 clones, approximately 90% of them appearing once. The sequence was obtained from a man aged 50-60 years with acute or convalescent COVID-19. Sequences were obtained from peripheral blood.

The CDR3 is CASSQKIDSVEQYF. CDR3 DNA: TGTGCCAGCAGCCAAAAAATCGACTCGGTCGAGCAGTACTTC. The genes are TRBV3-1 (or the pseudogene TRBV3-2) and TRBJ2-7; D call uncertain. The CDR3 is 14 amino acids. Germline lookup yields CDR1 LGHDT and CDR2 YNNKEL (reference sequence). The V end lost 2 bases, the J end lost 6 bases, and 14 bases lay between the germline ends.